These T cell receptor beta chains were read from a single sample in a study of early T cells in non-severe SARS-CoV-2 infection. TCRdb ran MiXCR on the 5' RACE reads and lists one entry per CDR3 protein. The sample has some 52,000 distinct CDR3 sequences; 8% to 8.5% are singletons. What was sequenced was whole blood. These receptors all come from an adult who was a healthcare worker with PCR-confirmed SARS-CoV-2 infection or an uninfected control (not recorded which). Each CDR3 is given with its conserved first and last residue. A D gene is named only where the DNA matches it firmly. Not every row has a clone size; where given, it reads once, few, many or a size class.

.	.	TRBV7-2	TRBJ1-2	CASSLVVQGYTF	TGTGCCAGCAGCTTAGTCGTCCAAGGGTACACCTTC
.	.	TRBV4-2	TRBJ1-2	CASSQAGAGEGYGYTF	TGTGCCAGCAGCCAAGCGGGGGCAGGGGAAGGCTATGGCTACACCTTC
.	many	TRBV20-1	TRBJ2-1	CSARDRVEQFF	TGCAGTGCTAGAGATAGGGTCGAGCAGTTCTTC
.	many	TRBV5-6	TRBJ2-3	CASSRDHTDTQYF	TGTGCCAGCAGCCGGGACCACACAGATACGCAGTATTTT
TRBD1	many	TRBV7-9	TRBJ2-1	CASSDTGTGANEQFF	TGTGCCAGCAGTGATACCGGGACAGGGGCAAATGAGCAGTTCTTC
.	.	TRBV20-1	TRBJ2-7	CSARLGGVQYF	TGCAGTGCTCGCCTCGGGGGCGTGCAGTACTTC
.	.	TRBV20-1	TRBJ2-7	CSARPPSGRSSYEQYF	TGCAGTGCTAGGCCTCCTTCGGGCAGGAGCTCCTACGAGCAGTACTTC
.	.	TRBV5-4	TRBJ2-1	CASSTGTEQFF	TGTGCCAGCAGCACCGGGACAGAGCAGTTCTTC
.	.	TRBV20-1	TRBJ1-1	CSARDGTNTEAFF	TGCAGTGCTAGAGATGGAACGAACACTGAAGCTTTCTTT
.	.	TRBV7-3	TRBJ2-1	CASSLTEGRQQFF	TGTGCCAGCAGCTTAACGGAAGGCAGGCAGCAGTTCTTC
.	many	TRBV29-1	TRBJ1-2	CSVDQGGSGYTF	TGCAGCGTTGATCAGGGTGGGTCGGGCTACACCTTC
TRBD1	.	TRBV29-1	TRBJ2-5	CSALGQGGSETQYF	TGCAGCGCGCTTGGACAGGGAGGTTCTGAGACCCAGTACTTC
.	.	TRBV9	TRBJ1-1	CASSAGTGRGIEAEAFF	TGTGCCAGCAGCGCCGGAACCGGGAGAGGGATTGAGGCTGAAGCTTTCTTT
.	many	TRBV12-3/TRBV12-4	TRBJ2-6	CASRESGANVLTF	TGTGCCAGCAGGGAATCTGGGGCCAACGTCCTGACTTTC
.	.	TRBV9	TRBJ1-1	CASSLDSLNTEAFF	TGTGCCAGCAGCCTCGACAGCTTGAACACTGAAGCTTTCTTT
.	many	TRBV7-3	TRBJ2-7	CASSFPEGGVYEQYF	TGTGCCAGCAGCTTCCCAGAAGGGGGGGTCTACGAGCAGTACTTC
.	many	TRBV30	TRBJ2-1	CAWSIPYNEQFF	TGTGCCTGGAGTATCCCTTACAATGAGCAGTTCTTC
.	.	TRBV9	TRBJ2-1	CASSKPGIGSNEQFF	TGTGCCAGCAGTAAACCGGGAATCGGAAGCAATGAGCAGTTCTTC
.	many	TRBV27	TRBJ2-1	CASSLFGRSNEQFF	TGTGCCAGCAGTTTATTTGGTCGGTCCAATGAGCAGTTCTTC
.	.	TRBV5-1	TRBJ2-4	CASSVDSGTNIQYF	TGCGCCAGCAGTGTGGACTCGGGCACCAACATTCAGTACTTC
TRBD2	many	TRBV12-3/TRBV12-4	TRBJ2-4	CASRPWDYPIQYF	TGTGCCAGCAGGCCCTGGGACTACCCGATTCAGTACTTC
.	.	TRBV27	TRBJ1-1	CASSVWWNTEAFF	TGTGCCAGCAGTGTCTGGTGGAACACTGAAGCTTTCTTT
.	medium-sized	TRBV5-6	TRBJ1-1	CASSLEMDPIGTEAFF	TGTGCCAGCAGCCTGGAGATGGACCCGATCGGAACTGAAGCTTTCTTT
.	many	TRBV9	TRBJ1-2	CASSLRQDHYGYTF	TGTGCCAGCAGCCTTCGACAGGATCACTATGGCTACACCTTC
.	.	TRBV28	TRBJ1-1	CASSLPGRLNTEAFF	TGTGCCAGCAGTTTACCGGGACGGCTAAACACTGAAGCTTTCTTT
TRBD1	few	TRBV20-1	TRBJ1-1	CSARDSTGQDMNTEAFF	TGCAGTGCTAGAGATTCCACGGGACAGGACATGAACACTGAAGCTTTCTTT
TRBD2	few	TRBV9	TRBJ2-3	CASSVLGAGDTDTQYF	TGTGCCAGCAGCGTGTTAGGAGCGGGGGACACAGATACGCAGTATTTT
.	few	TRBV5-1	TRBJ2-5	CASYEGETQYF	TGCGCCAGCTACGAGGGAGAGACCCAGTACTTC
.	.	TRBV6-6	TRBJ2-2	CASSSAMAGELFF	TGTGCCAGCAGCTCCGCGATGGCCGGGGAGCTGTTTTTT
TRBD2	.	TRBV5-1	TRBJ2-3	CASSSTGTSGSRTDTQYF	TGCGCCAGCAGCTCAACCGGGACTAGCGGGAGTAGAACAGATACGCAGTATTTT
.	few	TRBV6-1	TRBJ2-1	CASSVRVSSYNEQFF	TGTGCCAGCAGTGTTAGGGTTAGCTCCTACAATGAGCAGTTCTTC
.	many	TRBV10-3	TRBJ2-3	CAISTGPLSSITDTQYF	TGTGCCATCTCCACGGGACCGCTATCAAGCATCACAGATACGCAGTATTTT
TRBD1	few	TRBV9	TRBJ2-1	CASSVGVDRGNDEQFF	TGTGCCAGCAGCGTAGGTGTGGACAGGGGTAACGATGAGCAGTTCTTC
TRBD1	many	TRBV12-3/TRBV12-4	TRBJ2-2	CASRPNPGQGRLFF	TGTGCCAGCAGGCCAAATCCGGGACAGGGAAGGTTGTTTTTT
.	many	TRBV28	TRBJ2-7	CASSPEGEQYF	TGTGCCAGCAGCCCAGAGGGGGAGCAGTACTTC
.	many	TRBV6-6	TRBJ1-1	CASTEAGDPEAFF	TGTGCCAGCACTGAAGCAGGGGACCCTGAAGCTTTCTTT
.	few	TRBV12-3/TRBV12-4	TRBJ1-2	CASSKQETGYTF	TGTGCCAGCAGTAAACAGGAGACCGGCTACACCTTC
.	many	TRBV20-1	TRBJ2-7	CSAILGGGLYEQYF	TGCAGTGCTATTTTGGGGGGAGGACTTTACGAGCAGTACTTC
TRBD1	few	TRBV24-1	TRBJ1-1	CATSAPGQEGVFF	TGTGCCACCAGTGCTCCGGGACAGGAGGGAGTTTTCTTT
.	many	TRBV11-2	TRBJ2-1	CASSLGTTGYNEQFF	TGTGCCAGCAGCTTAGGGACAACGGGGTACAATGAGCAGTTCTTC